Below, 4 T cell receptor beta chains from the same sample are listed, as sequenced in a study of blood T cells in healthy people across ages. With a J-beta primer mix and a sample-barcoded 5' primer, a second PCR ran 7 to 11 cycles. TCRdb redid the calling of the 5' RACE reads with MiXCR, one entry per CDR3 protein. The sample lists over 1,500,000 distinct CDR3 sequences; around 50% were seen once. Sequenced: blood. These receptors were collected from a woman in her thirties or forties in good health.

J is TRBJ2-3 and V is TRBV5-6; 7 bases fit TRBD2. CDR1 is SGHDT, CDR2 YYEEEE, per germline. Unmatched junction bases numbered 12, after V lost 4 bases and J lost 4 bases. CDR3 size: 16 residues. CDR3 DNA: TGTGCCAGCAGCCGGTTGTGGTTACGGGGGGCAGATACGCAGTATTTT. The encoded protein is CASSRLWLRGADTQYF.

In regard to this clonotype: Possible read error: a much larger clone is one base away. The chain carries TRBV4-3 and TRBJ2-1, with D possibly being TRBD2 (5 bases). This CDR3 is 14 amino acids long. The germline V gene encodes CDR1 LGHNA and CDR2 YSLEER. The chain's CDR3 is CVSSQGRDPNEQFF. In nucleotides, the CDR3 is TGCGTCAGCAGCCAAGGCCGGGATCCCAATGAGCAGTTCTTC.

The CDR3 coding sequence is TGTGCCAGCGGGCGGGAGACCACCTACAATGAGCAGTTCTTC. Translated: CASGRETTYNEQFF. The J gene is TRBJ2-1, the V gene TRBV3-1; 7 bases agree with TRBD2. The length of the CDR3 is 14 residues. Germline assignment: CDR1 LGHDT and CDR2 YNNKEL (reference sequence). The V gene end was trimmed by 8 bases and the J gene end by 2 bases; junction bases not matched to a gene: 6.

This chain connects TRBV4-1 to TRBJ2-1, with 8 bases that match TRBD1. Germline CDR1 reads MGHRA; CDR2 reads YSYEKL. V shed 8 bases and J 7 bases; nucleotides not matched to a gene: 16. The CDR3 is 16 residues long. Here the CDR3 reads CASGPAGGQVGNEQFF. The CDR3 DNA sequence: TGCGCCAGCGGCCCAGCAGGGGGCCAGGTTGGGAATGAGCAGTTCTTC.